The clone carrying this TCR beta chain has more than one count but fewer than ten. The antigen is not known. A much larger clonotype is one base distant, so this may be a read error. Amplified TCR beta CDR3 regions derived from RNA transcripts. The HTBI primer set was used in a first-round RT-PCR of the TCR CDR3. One entry per CDR3 protein, called by TCRdb with MiXCR from the multiplex PCR reads. The sample carries 700,000 or so distinct CDR3 sequences, 16% recorded once. The CDR3 spans 14 residues. Trimming removed 5 bases at V and 5 bases at J, with 16 bases between. Germline V gene lookup returns CDR1 MNHEY and CDR2 SMNVEV (reference sequence). This entry belongs to a study of T cells in Graves' hyperthyroidism and ophthalmopathy. General observations from the study: Model predictions of ophthalmopathy came a median approximately 6.2 months before onset. Stable hyperthyroidism was told apart from ophthalmopathy by a model built on 13 V-J features. Blood also showed most of the thyroid clonotypes that were expanded above 0.001.

Hyperthyroidism was newly diagnosed in patients aged 18 to 65 (duration under 2 months). The sample comprised blood. The rearrangement joins TRBV27 to TRBJ2-7; maybe TRBD2 (5 bases). This TCR derives from a man between 18 and 35 years old with Graves' hyperthyroidism. The CDR3 DNA reads TGTGCCAGCAGTCATGGCGGGCTTGGCGACGAGCAGTACTTC. Its translation is CASSHGGLGDEQYF.